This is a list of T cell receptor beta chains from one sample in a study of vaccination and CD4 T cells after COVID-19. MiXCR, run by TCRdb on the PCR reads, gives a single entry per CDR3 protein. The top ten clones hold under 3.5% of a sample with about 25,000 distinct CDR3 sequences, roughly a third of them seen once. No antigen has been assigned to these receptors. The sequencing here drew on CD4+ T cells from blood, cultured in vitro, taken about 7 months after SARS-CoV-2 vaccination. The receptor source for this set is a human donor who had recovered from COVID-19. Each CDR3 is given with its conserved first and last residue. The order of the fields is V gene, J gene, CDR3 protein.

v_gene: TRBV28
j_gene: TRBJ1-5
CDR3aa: CASSLLGQPQHF

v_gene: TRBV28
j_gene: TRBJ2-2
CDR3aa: CASSPGTGELFF

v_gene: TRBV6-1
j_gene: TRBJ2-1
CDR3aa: CASRDRVNPQLNSEQFF

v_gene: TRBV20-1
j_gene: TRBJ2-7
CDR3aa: CSASYSQRQYF

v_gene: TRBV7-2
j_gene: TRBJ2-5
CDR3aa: CASSLAGTEETQYF

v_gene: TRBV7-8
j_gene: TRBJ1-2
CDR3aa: CASSFRGADYGYTF

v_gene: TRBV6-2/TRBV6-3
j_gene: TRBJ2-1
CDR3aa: CASSPAYEQFF

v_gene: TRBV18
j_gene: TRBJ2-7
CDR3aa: CASSLDTYEQYF

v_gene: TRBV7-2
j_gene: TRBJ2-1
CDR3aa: CASSRGTSGRNEQFF

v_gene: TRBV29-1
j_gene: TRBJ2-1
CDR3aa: CSVGVGTSGSNEQFF

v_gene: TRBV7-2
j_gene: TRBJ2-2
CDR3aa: CASSLVTGYTGELFF

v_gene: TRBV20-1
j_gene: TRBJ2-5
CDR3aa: CSAATLYQETQYF

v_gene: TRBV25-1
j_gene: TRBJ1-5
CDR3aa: CASRDGNQPQHF

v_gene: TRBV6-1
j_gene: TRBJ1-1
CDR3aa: CASSSRSTAFF

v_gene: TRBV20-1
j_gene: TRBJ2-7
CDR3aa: CSARRGQDPYEQYF

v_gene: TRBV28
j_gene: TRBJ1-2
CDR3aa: CASSLEDRANYGYTF

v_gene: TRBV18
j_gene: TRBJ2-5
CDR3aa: CASSPDQAGQETQYF

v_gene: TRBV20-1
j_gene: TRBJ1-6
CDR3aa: CSASNILRAPLHF

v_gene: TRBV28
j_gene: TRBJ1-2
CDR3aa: CASSRGTGGTNYGYTF

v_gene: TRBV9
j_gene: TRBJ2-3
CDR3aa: CASSVGLELTDTQYF

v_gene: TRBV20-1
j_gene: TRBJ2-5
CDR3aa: CSARDRRAWGTQYF

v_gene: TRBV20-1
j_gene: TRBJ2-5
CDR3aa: CSARRGLSGTFETQYF

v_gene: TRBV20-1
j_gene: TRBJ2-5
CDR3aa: CSARRLAGGISRETQYF

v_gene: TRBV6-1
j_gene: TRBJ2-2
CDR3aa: CASKAGSLTGELFF

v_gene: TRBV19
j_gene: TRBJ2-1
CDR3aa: CASSIRPTSRYNEQFF

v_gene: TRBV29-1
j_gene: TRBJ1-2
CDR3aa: CSVEAGGYTF

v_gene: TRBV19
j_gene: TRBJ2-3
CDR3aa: CASSIGGHSTDTQYF

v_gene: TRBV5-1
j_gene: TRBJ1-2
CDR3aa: CASSSLGTGVGYTF

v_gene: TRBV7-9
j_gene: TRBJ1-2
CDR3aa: CASSLGAGYTF

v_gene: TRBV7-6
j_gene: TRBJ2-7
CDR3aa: CASSLAGGGEQYF

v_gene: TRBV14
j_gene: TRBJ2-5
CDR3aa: CASSQGMAPLVPQYF

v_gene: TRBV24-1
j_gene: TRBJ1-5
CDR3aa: CATSETGTGGFVQPQHF

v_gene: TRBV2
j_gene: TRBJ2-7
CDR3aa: CASSATSGNYEQYF

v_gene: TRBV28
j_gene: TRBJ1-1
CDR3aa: CASSLLGGYTEAFF

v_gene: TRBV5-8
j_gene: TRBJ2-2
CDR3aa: CASNDRDRGQVTGELFF

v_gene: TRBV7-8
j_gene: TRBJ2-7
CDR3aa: CASSSTRQGYEQYF

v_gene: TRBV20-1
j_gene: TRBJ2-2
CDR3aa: CSARDGAGVFGTNTGELFF

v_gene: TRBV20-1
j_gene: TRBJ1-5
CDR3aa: CSARKSEGVQPQHF

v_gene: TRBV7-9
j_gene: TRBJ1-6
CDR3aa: CASSSIRDRRYNSPLHF

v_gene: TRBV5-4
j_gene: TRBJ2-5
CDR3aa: CASSYDGTYQETQYF

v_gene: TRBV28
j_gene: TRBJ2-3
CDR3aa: CASSFQRLLAGGPPSDTQYF

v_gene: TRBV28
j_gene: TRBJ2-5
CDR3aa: CASSLRQGGRETQYF

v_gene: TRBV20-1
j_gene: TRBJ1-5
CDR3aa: CSARTGDQPQHF

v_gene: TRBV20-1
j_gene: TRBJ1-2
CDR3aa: CSAFRSGGYTF

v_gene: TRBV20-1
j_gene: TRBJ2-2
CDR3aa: CSALGLAGVDTGELFF

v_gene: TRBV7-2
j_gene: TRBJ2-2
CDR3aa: CASSLTGLRTGELFF

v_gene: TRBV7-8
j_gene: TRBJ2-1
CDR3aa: CASSLGGRTYEQFF

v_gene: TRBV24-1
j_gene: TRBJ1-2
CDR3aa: CATSDGGPYGYTF

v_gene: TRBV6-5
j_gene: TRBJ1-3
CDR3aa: CASSYDNSGNTIYF

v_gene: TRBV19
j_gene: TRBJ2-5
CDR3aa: CASRPTSGGLETQYF

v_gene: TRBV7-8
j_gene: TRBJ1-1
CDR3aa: CASSAARLGRMNTEAFF

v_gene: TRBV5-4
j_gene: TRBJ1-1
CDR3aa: CASSRATGKGNTEAFF

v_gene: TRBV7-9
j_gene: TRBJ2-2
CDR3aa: CASSLDSITGELFF

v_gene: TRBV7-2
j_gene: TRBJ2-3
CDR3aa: CASSFSGSGDTQYF

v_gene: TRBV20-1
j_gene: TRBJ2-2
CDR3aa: CSARGLTSGWNTGELFF

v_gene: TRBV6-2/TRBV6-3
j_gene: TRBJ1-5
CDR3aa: CASYTGSSNQPQHF

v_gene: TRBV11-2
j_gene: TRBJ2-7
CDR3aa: CASSFTGTAPYEQYF

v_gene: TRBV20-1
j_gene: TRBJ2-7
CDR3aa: CSATGTGYEQYF